The clone carrying this T cell receptor (beta chain) showed up just a few times. The antigen is not known. V dropped 7 bases and J dropped 5 bases, with 15 bases sitting between them. The CDR3 totals 15 residues. Germline values: CDR1 SEHNR, CDR2 FQNEAQ (reference sequence). Each CDR3 protein gets one entry after TCRdb re-called the 5' RACE reads with MiXCR. The table shows 650,000 to 800,000 distinct CDR3 sequences, with around 8.6% occurring only once. This sample is part of a study of identical twins. Healthy Caucasian donors formed the entire cohort. Study-wide points: Abundant beta clonotypes from cord blood bore fewer insertions; memory repertoires lacked this pattern.

These data were likewise used in another study, on yellow fever vaccine responses in identical twins.

This chain connects TRBV7-9 to TRBJ2-6, with D perhaps matching TRBD2 (6 bases). This sequence originates from a woman aged 18-30 years in good health. The source material was PBMCs. The CDR3 DNA sequence: TGTGCCAGCAAGGGCGCTGGGGGGAGGGCCAACGTCCTGACTTTC. Protein product: CASKGAGGRANVLTF. Based on the CDR3 plus reference TRBV7-9 and TRBJ2-6, the full variable domain is DTGVSQNPRHKITKRGQNVTFRCDPISEHNRLYWYRQTLGQGPEFLTYFQNEAQLEKSRLLSDRFSAERPKGSFSTLEIQRTEQGDSAMYLCASKGAGGRANVLTFGAGSRLTVL.